This T cell receptor beta chain was documented in a study of blood T cell repertoires in COVID-19. CDR3 length: 14 amino acids. Germline CDR1 and CDR2: MDHEN and SYDVKM. Trimming removed 2 bases at V and 9 bases at J, with 16 bases between. Produced via immunoSEQ multiplex PCR; TCRdb's table is partial and in-frame only. The sample has some 210,000 clones, about 76% seen once; the top ten hold 8% to 9.5%. Cohort assignment relied on participant-reported clinical history. Sequencing was carried out using PBMCs or T cells enriched from blood (not recorded which). The TCR comes from a woman in her fifties or sixties with acute COVID-19. The chain uses TRBV28 and TRBJ1-2; D is possibly TRBD1 (6 bases). CDR3 coding DNA: TGTGCCAGCAGTTTAAGCAGGGGAGATTCGCGCTACACCTTC. Translating gives CASSLSRGDSRYTF.